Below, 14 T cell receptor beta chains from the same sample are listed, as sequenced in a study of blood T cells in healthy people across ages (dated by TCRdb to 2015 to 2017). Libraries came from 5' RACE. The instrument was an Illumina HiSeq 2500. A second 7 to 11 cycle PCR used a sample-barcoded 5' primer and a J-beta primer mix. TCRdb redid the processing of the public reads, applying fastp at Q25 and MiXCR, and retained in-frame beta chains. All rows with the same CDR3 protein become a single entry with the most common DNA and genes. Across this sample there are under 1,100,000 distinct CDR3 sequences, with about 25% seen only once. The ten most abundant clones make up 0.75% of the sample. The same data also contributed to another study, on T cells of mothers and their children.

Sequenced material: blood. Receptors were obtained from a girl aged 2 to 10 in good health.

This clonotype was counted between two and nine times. CDR3 nucleotide sequence: TGTGCCAGCAGCCCCCGGGCCCGGGGTGTCGGAACCAAAAACATTCAGTACTTC. Translated, it gives CASSPRARGVGTKNIQYF. This chain connects TRBV13 to TRBJ2-4, with D perhaps TRBD2 (5 bases). V was cut by 5 bases and J by 2 bases, with 22 bases left in between. The CDR3 runs to 18 residues. CDR1 and CDR2 from the germline V gene are PRHDT and FYEKMQ (reference sequence). Combining the CDR3 with reference TRBV13 and TRBJ2-4 gives the whole variable domain AAGVIQSPRHLIKEKRETATLKCYPIPRHDTVYWYQQGPGQDPQFLISFYEKMQSDKGSIPDRFSAQQFSDYHSELNMSSLELGDSALYFCASSPRARGVGTKNIQYFGAGTRLSVL.

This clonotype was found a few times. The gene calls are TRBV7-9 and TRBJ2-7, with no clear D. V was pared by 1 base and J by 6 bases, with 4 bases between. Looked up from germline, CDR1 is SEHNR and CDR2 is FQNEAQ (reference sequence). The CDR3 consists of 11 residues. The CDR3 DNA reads TGTGCCAGCAGCTTAGACGCCGAGCAGTACTTC. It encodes CASSLDAEQYF.

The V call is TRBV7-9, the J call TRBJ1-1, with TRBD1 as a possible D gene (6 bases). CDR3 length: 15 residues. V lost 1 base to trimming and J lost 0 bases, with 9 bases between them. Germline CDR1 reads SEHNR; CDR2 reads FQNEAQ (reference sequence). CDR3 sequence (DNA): TGTGCCAGCAGCTTAGTCAGGGGCCTGAACACTGAAGCTTTCTTT. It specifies CASSLVRGLNTEAFF.

The CDR3 DNA follows: TGTGCCAGCAGCTTAGATCCTAGCGGGGGTCTTCAAGAGACCCAGTACTTC. Protein product: CASSLDPSGGLQETQYF. V usage is TRBV11-3 and J usage is TRBJ2-5, with 10 bases fitting TRBD2. Germline values: CDR1 SGHNT, CDR2 YENEEA. The junction had 6 bases not matched to a gene; V was cut back by 0 bases and J by 2 bases. This CDR3 is built from 17 residues.

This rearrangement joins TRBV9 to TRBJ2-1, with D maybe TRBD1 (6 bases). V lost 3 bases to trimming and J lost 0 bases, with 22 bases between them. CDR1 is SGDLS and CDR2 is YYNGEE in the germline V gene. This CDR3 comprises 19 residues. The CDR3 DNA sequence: TGTGCCAGCAGCGCAATCCGATATCCACAGGGCACCTCCTACAATGAGCAGTTCTTC. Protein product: CASSAIRYPQGTSYNEQFF.

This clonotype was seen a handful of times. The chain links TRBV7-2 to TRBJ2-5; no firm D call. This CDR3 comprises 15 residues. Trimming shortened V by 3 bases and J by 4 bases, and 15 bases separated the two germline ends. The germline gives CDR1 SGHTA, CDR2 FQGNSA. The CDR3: CASSFQAGPIETQYF. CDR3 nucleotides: TGTGCCAGCAGCTTTCAGGCAGGCCCAATAGAGACCCAGTACTTC.

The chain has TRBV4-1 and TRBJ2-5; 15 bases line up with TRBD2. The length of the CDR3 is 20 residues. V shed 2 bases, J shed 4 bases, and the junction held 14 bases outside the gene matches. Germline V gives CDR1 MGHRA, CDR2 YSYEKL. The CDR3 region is CASSQIGLAGGRFSGETQYF. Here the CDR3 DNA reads TGCGCCAGCAGCCAAATAGGACTAGCGGGAGGGAGGTTCTCGGGAGAGACCCAGTACTTC.

CDR3 sequence reads: CASSLMTPNEQFF. The CDR3 nucleotides read TGTGCCAGCAGCTTAATGACCCCCAATGAGCAGTTCTTC. The rearrangement joins TRBV7-3 to TRBJ2-1; D is unclear. The CDR3 consists of 13 residues. Trimming shortened V by 1 base and J by 6 bases, and 7 bases separated the two germline ends. The germline CDR1 and CDR2 sequences are SGHTA and FQGTGA.

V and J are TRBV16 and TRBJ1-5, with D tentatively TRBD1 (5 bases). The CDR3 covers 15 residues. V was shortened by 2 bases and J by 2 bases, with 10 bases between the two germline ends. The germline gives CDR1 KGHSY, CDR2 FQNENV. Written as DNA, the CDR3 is TGTGCCAGCAGCCAAAAGAGGGGTCGCAATCAGCCCCAGCATTTT. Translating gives CASSQKRGRNQPQHF.

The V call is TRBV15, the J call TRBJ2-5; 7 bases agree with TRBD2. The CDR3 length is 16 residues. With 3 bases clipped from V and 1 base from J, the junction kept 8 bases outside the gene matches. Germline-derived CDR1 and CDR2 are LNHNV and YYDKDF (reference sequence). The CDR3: CATSSGRFEAQETQYF. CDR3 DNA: TGTGCCACCAGCAGCGGGAGGTTCGAGGCCCAAGAGACCCAGTACTTC.

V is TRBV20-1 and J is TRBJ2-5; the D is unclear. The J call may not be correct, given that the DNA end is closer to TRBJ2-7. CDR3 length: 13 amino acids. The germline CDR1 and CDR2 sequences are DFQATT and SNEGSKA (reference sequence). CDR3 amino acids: CSASTPNPSEQYF. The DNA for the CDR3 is TGCAGTGCTAGTACTCCCAACCCATCCGAGCAGTACTTC.

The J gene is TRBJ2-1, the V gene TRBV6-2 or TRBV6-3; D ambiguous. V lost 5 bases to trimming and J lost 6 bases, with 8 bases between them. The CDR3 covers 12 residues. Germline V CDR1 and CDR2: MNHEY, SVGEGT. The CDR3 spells CASSDTSNEQFF. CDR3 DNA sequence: TGTGCCAGCAGTGATACTTCCAATGAGCAGTTCTTC.

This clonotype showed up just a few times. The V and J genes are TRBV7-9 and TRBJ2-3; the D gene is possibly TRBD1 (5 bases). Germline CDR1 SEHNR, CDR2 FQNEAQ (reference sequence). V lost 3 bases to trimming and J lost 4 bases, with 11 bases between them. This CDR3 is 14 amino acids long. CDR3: CASSLIGVSDTQYF. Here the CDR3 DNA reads TGTGCCAGCAGCTTGATAGGGGTTTCAGATACGCAGTATTTT.

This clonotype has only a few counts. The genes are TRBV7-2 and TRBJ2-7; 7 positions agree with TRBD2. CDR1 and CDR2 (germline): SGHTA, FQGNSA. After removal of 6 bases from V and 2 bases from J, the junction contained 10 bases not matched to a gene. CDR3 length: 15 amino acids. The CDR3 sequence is CASSLSGGTTYEQYF. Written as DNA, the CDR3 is TGTGCCAGCAGTTTATCGGGCGGGACTACCTACGAGCAGTACTTC.